What follows are 21 T cell receptor beta chains derived from one specimen sequenced in a study of cytomegalovirus exposure and HLA in healthy donors. Amplification used 60 Vbeta primers and 13 Jbeta primers. Profiling relied on immunoSEQ multiplex PCR, and the TCRdb table lists in-frame clones only, not all of them. The data contain approximately 110,000 clones, over 65% of them singletons. Sequenced sample: PBMCs. Receptors originate from a woman between 40 and 50 years old in good health and CMV-seropositive.

The CDR3 sequence: CASSQTSGSTDTQYF. CDR3 bases: TGCGCCAGCAGCCAAACTAGCGGGAGCACAGATACGCAGTATTTT. The genes are TRBV4-1 and TRBJ2-3; 9 positions agree with TRBD2. CDR3 length equals 15 residues. Germline assignment: CDR1 MGHRA and CDR2 YSYEKL. V dropped 2 bases and J dropped 0; count of bases not matched to a gene: 0.

This clone was counted a single time. The CDR3 DNA reads TGCAGCTGTTTTTCTATCGGCTACACCTTC. Protein sequence: CSCFSIGYTF. This sequence joins TRBV29-1 and TRBJ1-2; D gene unclear. Germline lookup yields CDR1 SQVTM and CDR2 ANQGSEA. V was shortened by 8 bases and J by 8 bases, with 12 bases between the two germline ends. CDR3 size: 10 residues.

The chain uses TRBV23-1 and TRBJ1-3; D might be TRBD1 (6 bases). TRBV23-1 carries the ORF label, with uncertain function. The CDR3 has 15 amino acids. With 6 bases removed from V and 0 bases from J, the gap between germline ends came to 12 bases. The chain's CDR3 is CASRPQGLSGNTIYF. The DNA of the CDR3 is TGCGCCAGCAGACCACAGGGCCTCTCTGGAAACACCATATATTTT.

This clone occurred once. The rearrangement links TRBV21-1 to TRBJ1-3; the D call TRBD1 from the table was never checked on the DNA. TRBV21-1 is an annotated pseudogene. The CDR3 length is 15 residues. The CDR3 is CASSKAGGAGNTIYF. The CDR3 DNA reads as TGTGCCAGCAGCAAAGCTGGGGGCGCTGGAAACACCATATATTTT.

This clone was picked up one time. The chain carries TRBV4-2 and TRBJ2-1; TRBD2 matches at 8 bases. V dropped 1 base and J dropped 9; count of bases not matched to a gene: 8. CDR1 and CDR2 (germline): LGHNA, YNFKEQ. The length of the CDR3 is 15 residues. Here the CDR3 DNA reads TGTGCCAGCAGCCAAGGTACGGGACTAGGAATTGAGCAGTTCTTC. This gives the protein CASSQGTGLGIEQFF.

The chain uses TRBV5-1 and TRBJ1-1; TRBD1 might be the D (6 bases). The V gene's germline CDR1 is SGHRS and CDR2 YFSETQ. V gave up 1 base and J gave up 1 base, with 11 bases separating them. The CDR3 is 15 amino acids. CDR3 bases: TGCGCCAGCAGCTTGCCTCCGGGACAGAACACTGAAGCTTTCTTT. Protein product: CASSLPPGQNTEAFF.

Worth noting for this clone: Distinct nucleotide sequences in the sample also encode this CDR3. This chain uses TRBV5-1 with TRBJ1-6; D may be TRBD1 (5 bases). The germline CDR1 and CDR2 sequences are SGHRS and YFSETQ. Trimming removed 2 bases from V and 5 bases from J, with 11 bases in between. The CDR3 sequence is 15 residues long. This CDR3 reads CASSLGGTDNSPLHF. CDR3 DNA: TGCGCCAGCAGCTTAGGAGGGACCGATAATTCACCCCTCCACTTT.

The chain links TRBV7-6 to TRBJ2-1, with TRBD1 matching over 7 bases. With V trimmed by 4 bases and J by 5 bases, 2 bases remained unmatched. The CDR3 length is 13 residues. Germline loops: CDR1 SGHVS, CDR2 FNYEAQ. CDR3 in amino acids: CASSSGQHNEQFF. The CDR3, as DNA: TGTGCCAGCAGCTCGGGACAGCACAATGAGCAGTTCTTC.

This chain uses TRBV30 with TRBJ1-5; no clear D. Germline CDR1 GTSNPN, CDR2 SVGIG (reference sequence). The V and J ends lost 4 bases and 1 base respectively, with 8 bases between them. CDR3 size: 13 residues. Here the CDR3 reads CAWTRGSNQPQHF. In DNA form, the CDR3 reads TGTGCCTGGACCAGAGGCAGCAATCAGCCCCAGCATTTT. Combining the CDR3 with reference TRBV30 and TRBJ1-5 gives the whole variable domain SQTIHQWPATLVQPVGSPLSLECTVEGTSNPNLYWYRQAAGRGLQLLFYSVGIGQISSEVPQNLSASRPQDRQFILSSKKLLLSDSGFYLCAWTRGSNQPQHFGDGTRLSIL.

The V and J genes are TRBV5-5 and TRBJ1-2; D not certain. V was trimmed by 2 bases and J by 2 bases, leaving 4 bases between them. The CDR3 extends over 12 amino acids. The germline V gene has CDR1 SGHKS and CDR2 YYEKEE (reference sequence). The CDR3 reads CASSFQNYGYTF. Here the CDR3 DNA reads TGTGCCAGCAGCTTTCAGAACTATGGCTACACCTTC.

The rearrangement joins TRBV2 to TRBJ2-2; tentative D call: TRBD2 (5 bases). There are 13 residues in the CDR3. Germline V gene sequence: CDR1 SNHLY, CDR2 FYNNEI. Trimming cost V 1 base and J 7 bases, with 7 bases left between them. Here the CDR3 reads CASSEERDGELFF. The CDR3 DNA is TGTGCCAGCAGTGAAGAGAGGGACGGGGAGCTGTTTTTT.

Details on this clone: This CDR3 fails to terminate in the conserved phenylalanine or tryptophan, so it likely reflects a read error. This chain connects TRBV6-4 to TRBJ2-4, with TRBD2 matching 14 bases. The CDR3 sequence is 18 residues long. V shed 8 bases, J shed 2 bases, and the junction held 11 bases outside the gene matches. Germline-derived CDR1 and CDR2 are MRHNA and SNTAGT. CDR3 DNA: TGTGCCAGCCCGGGACTAGCGGGGGTGGGGGGTTCCAAAAACATTCAGTACCTC. Translated: CASPGLAGVGGSKNIQYL.

The chain employs TRBV30 and TRBJ2-5; 8 bases fit TRBD1. Looked up from germline, CDR1 is GTSNPN and CDR2 is SVGIG (reference sequence). This CDR3 contains 13 residues. V lost 4 bases to trimming and J lost 5 bases; unmatched junction nucleotides: 6. CDR3 bases: TGTGCCTGGATTCCAGGGGGCGTGGAGACCCAGTACTTC. Translation: CAWIPGGVETQYF. Full variable domain (rest looked up from reference TRBV30 and TRBJ2-5): SQTIHQWPATLVQPVGSPLSLECTVEGTSNPNLYWYRQAAGRGLQLLFYSVGIGQISSEVPQNLSASRPQDRQFILSSKKLLLSDSGFYLCAWIPGGVETQYFGPGTRLLVL.

This clone is medium-sized by share. This chain uses TRBV6-1 with TRBJ2-7; TRBD1 agrees at 8 bases. The CDR3 covers 13 residues. Germline V gene lookup returns CDR1 MNHNS and CDR2 SASEGT. V shed 3 bases, J shed 6 bases, and the junction held 4 bases outside the gene matches. The CDR3 nucleotides are TGTGCCAGCAGTGACAGGGGGCCTGGCGAGCAGTACTTC. Translating it yields CASSDRGPGEQYF.

The V call is TRBV27, the J call TRBJ1-2, with a possible D match to TRBD1 (6 bases). Deletions cut 6 bases from V and 6 bases from J, with 23 bases between. The CDR3 spans 16 residues. Germline loops: CDR1 MNHEY, CDR2 SMNVEV (reference sequence). CDR3 in DNA: TGTGCCAGCAGGGGGGCCCGCGAGACACGCGTTAATGGCTACACCTTC. Translation: CASRGARETRVNGYTF.

The rearrangement uses TRBV6-1 and TRBJ1-2; maybe TRBD1 (5 bases). Germline CDR1 MNHNS, CDR2 SASEGT. V was clipped by 6 bases and J by 0 bases, with 14 bases between them. The length of the CDR3 is 15 residues. CDR3 nucleotides: TGTGCCAGCAGCACTACGGACAAAGCTAACTATGGCTACACCTTC. It encodes CASSTTDKANYGYTF.

V is TRBV7-6 and J is TRBJ2-1; D may be TRBD2 (5 bases). The CDR3 totals 13 residues. Germline V gene sequence: CDR1 SGHVS, CDR2 FNYEAQ. V lost 5 bases and J 6 bases, leaving 11 bases between the germline ends. CDR3 region: CASSPYTSNEQFF. The CDR3 nucleotides are TGTGCCAGCAGCCCGTACACTAGCAATGAGCAGTTCTTC.

The count of this clone is one. J is TRBJ2-2 and V is TRBV7-9, with D perhaps matching TRBD1 (5 bases). The length of the CDR3 is 15 residues. V was cut by 2 bases and J by 6 bases, with 13 bases left in between. Per the germline V gene, CDR1 is SEHNR and CDR2 is FQNEAQ (reference sequence). The CDR3 DNA reads as TGTGCCAGCAGCTTAATGGGGCAGGGATCCGGGGAGCTGTTTTTT. Its protein is CASSLMGQGSGELFF. The full variable domain, rest sourced from reference TRBV7-9 and TRBJ2-2, is DTGVSQNPRHKITKRGQNVTFRCDPISEHNRLYWYRQTLGQGPEFLTYFQNEAQLEKSRLLSDRFSAERPKGSFSTLEIQRTEQGDSAMYLCASSLMGQGSGELFFGEGSRLTVL.

The chain employs TRBV6-1 and TRBJ1-1; 8 nucleotides match TRBD1. Germline V gives CDR1 MNHNS, CDR2 SASEGT. The CDR3 covers 15 residues. The ends lost 5 bases at V and 1 base at J; junction bases unmatched: 6. CDR3 nucleotides: TGTGCCAGCAGTCCTGCCGGGACAGGGAACACTGAAGCTTTCTTT. This translates into CASSPAGTGNTEAFF.

The chain uses TRBV6-1 and TRBJ2-6; D possibly corresponds to TRBD2 (6 bases). V was clipped by 6 bases and J by 4 bases, with 10 bases between them. The CDR3 is made up of 14 amino acids. The germline gives CDR1 MNHNS, CDR2 SASEGT. The CDR3 region has the DNA TGTGCCAGCAGGGCGGGGCCCGGGGCCAACGTCCTGACTTTC. This gives the protein CASRAGPGANVLTF.

This chain connects TRBV7-2 to TRBJ2-7; 10 nucleotides align to TRBD1. The CDR3 has 14 residues. CDR1 is SGHTA, CDR2 FQGNSA, per germline. Trimming took 6 bases from V and 3 from J; bases not matched to a gene: 5. CDR3 amino acids: CASRQRDRGYEQYF. DNA of the CDR3: TGTGCCAGCAGGCAACGGGACAGGGGCTACGAGCAGTACTTC.